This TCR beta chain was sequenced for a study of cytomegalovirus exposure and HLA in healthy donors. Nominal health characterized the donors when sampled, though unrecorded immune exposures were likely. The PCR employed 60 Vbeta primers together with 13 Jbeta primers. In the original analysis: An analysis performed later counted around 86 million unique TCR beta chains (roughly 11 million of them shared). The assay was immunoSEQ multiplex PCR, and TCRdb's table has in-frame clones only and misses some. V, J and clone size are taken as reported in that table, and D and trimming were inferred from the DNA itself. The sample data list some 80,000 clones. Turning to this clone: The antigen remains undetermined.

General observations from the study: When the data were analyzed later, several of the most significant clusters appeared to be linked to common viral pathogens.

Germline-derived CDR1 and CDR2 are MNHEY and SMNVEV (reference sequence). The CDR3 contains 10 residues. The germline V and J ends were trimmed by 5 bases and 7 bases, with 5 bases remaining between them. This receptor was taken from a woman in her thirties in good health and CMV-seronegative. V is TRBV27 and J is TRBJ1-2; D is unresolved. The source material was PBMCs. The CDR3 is CASSPVGYTF. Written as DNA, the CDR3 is TGTGCCAGCAGTCCAGTTGGCTACACCTTC.